The 21 T cell receptor beta chains presented below share a single source sample, sequenced in a study of blood T cell repertoires in COVID-19. Generated by immunoSEQ multiplex PCR, the TCRdb table keeps only in-frame clones and is missing some. The top ten clones hold 1.2% of a sample with a few hundred thousand clones, 70% to 90% of them seen once. The sample consisted of PBMCs or T cells enriched from blood (not recorded which). The receptors were gathered from a middle-aged woman with acute COVID-19.

This clone has more than one count but fewer than ten. The rearrangement joins TRBV4-1 to TRBJ2-1; 8 positions agree with TRBD2. The junction had 3 bases not matched to a gene; V was cut back by 1 base and J by 4 bases. Germline V gene sequence: CDR1 MGHRA, CDR2 YSYEKL. This CDR3 has 15 residues. CDR3 DNA sequence: TGCGCCAGCAGCCAAGTCACTAGCGGATACAATGAGCAGTTCTTC. Encoded protein: CASSQVTSGYNEQFF.

The gene calls are TRBV30 and TRBJ1-4, with D possibly TRBD1 on 5 matching bases. The V end lost 3 bases, the J end lost 0 bases, and 14 bases lay between the germline ends. Germline CDR1 is GTSNPN and CDR2 is SVGIG (reference sequence). The CDR3 extends over 16 amino acids. The DNA for the CDR3 is TGTGCCTGGAGCCGACAGAGCCCTGCAACTAATGAAAAACTGTTTTTT. Its translation: CAWSRQSPATNEKLFF.

J is TRBJ2-3 and V is TRBV6-5; 11 bases map to TRBD1. CDR1 MNHEY and CDR2 SVGAGI come from the germline V gene. The ends lost 6 bases at V and 6 bases at J; junction bases unmatched: 8. The CDR3 totals 15 residues. Here the CDR3 reads CASSPGQGAFDTQYF. The CDR3 nucleotides are TGTGCCAGCAGCCCCGGACAGGGGGCTTTTGATACGCAGTATTTT.

The rearrangement uses TRBV30 and TRBJ1-5, with 8 bases lining up with TRBD1. The CDR3 runs 14 residues. After removal of 2 bases from V and 6 bases from J, the junction contained 6 bases not matched to a gene. Germline CDR1 is GTSNPN and CDR2 is SVGIG (reference sequence). The CDR3 region has the DNA TGTGCCTGGAGTATCGGGACAGGAGGTCAGCCCCAGCATTTT. Its translation is CAWSIGTGGQPQHF.

The chain combines TRBV29-1 with TRBJ1-1, with TRBD1 identical over 7 bases. V lost 7 bases, J lost 2 bases, and 7 bases stayed unmatched. The CDR3 is made up of 13 amino acids. Germline values: CDR1 SQVTM, CDR2 ANQGSEA. The CDR3 sequence: CSADRALNTEAFF. CDR3 bases: TGCAGCGCCGACAGGGCCCTTAACACTGAAGCTTTCTTT. Full variable domain (outside the CDR3, taken from reference TRBV29-1 and TRBJ1-1): SAVISQKPSRDICQRGTSLTIQCQVDSQVTMMFWYRQQPGQSLTLIATANQGSEATYESGFVIDKFPISRPNLTFSTLTVSNMSPEDSSIYLCSADRALNTEAFFGQGTRLTVV.

The DNA for the CDR3 is TGTGCCAGCAGTTTAACAGTATTCAATCAGCCCCAGCATTTT. Translated, it gives CASSLTVFNQPQHF. The chain carries TRBV28 and TRBJ1-5; the D is unclear. Germline V CDR1 and CDR2: MDHEN, SYDVKM. This CDR3 is 14 amino acids long. The V gene lost 2 bases and the J gene lost 3 bases, with 8 bases spanning the gap.

The chain is built from TRBV30 and TRBJ1-6; D unresolved. CDR1 is GTSNPN and CDR2 is SVGIG in the germline V gene (reference sequence). Trimming left V 0 bases short and J 4 bases short, with 10 bases between. This CDR3 is 15 amino acids long. CDR3: CAWSVLGGYNSPLHF. The CDR3 DNA reads TGTGCCTGGAGTGTACTGGGAGGGTATAATTCACCCCTCCACTTT. Based on the CDR3 plus reference TRBV30 and TRBJ1-6, the full variable domain is SQTIHQWPATLVQPVGSPLSLECTVEGTSNPNLYWYRQAAGRGLQLLFYSVGIGQISSEVPQNLSASRPQDRQFILSSKKLLLSDSGFYLCAWSVLGGYNSPLHFGNGTRLTVT.

In its sample, this clone was seen a few times. The V gene is TRBV2, the J gene TRBJ2-2, with TRBD1 matching 7 bases. CDR3 length equals 15 residues. Germline CDR1 SNHLY, CDR2 FYNNEI. V was clipped by 4 bases and J by 5 bases; unmatched bases: 7. CDR3 DNA: TGTGCCAGCAGTGCCGACAGGGTAGCGACCGGGGAGCTGTTTTTT. It is translated as CASSADRVATGELFF.

The V gene is TRBV7-9, the J gene TRBJ1-4; 9 bases align to TRBD1. Trimming at V came to 1 base and at J to 8 bases, leaving 5 bases not matched to a gene. The germline V gene encodes CDR1 SEHNR and CDR2 FQNEAQ (reference sequence). The length of the CDR3 is 15 residues. The CDR3 reads CASSLGGQGREKLFF. The CDR3 nucleotides are TGTGCCAGCAGCTTAGGCGGACAGGGGAGGGAAAAACTGTTTTTT. The variable domain in full, with the rest retrieved from reference TRBV7-9 and TRBJ1-4, is DTGVSQNPRHKITKRGQNVTFRCDPISEHNRLYWYRQTLGQGPEFLTYFQNEAQLEKSRLLSDRFSAERPKGSFSTLEIQRTEQGDSAMYLCASSLGGQGREKLFFGSGTQLSVL.

The chain has TRBV28 and TRBJ2-5; D not resolved. Trimming stripped 2 bases from V and 5 bases from J, with 15 bases between. CDR1 and CDR2 (germline): MDHEN, SYDVKM. This CDR3 region has 15 residues. The CDR3 region has the DNA TGTGCCAGCAGTTTAGGTGGGCAGGTGGATGAGACCCAGTACTTC. Translating it yields CASSLGGQVDETQYF.

This chain joins TRBV24-1 and TRBJ1-1; the match to TRBD1 covers 8 bases. Germline trimming cut 1 base from V and 8 bases from J; bases unmatched to any gene: 2. CDR1 and CDR2 from the germline V gene are KGHDR and SFDVKD. This CDR3 comprises 13 residues. CDR3: CATSDFWTGEAFF. Written as DNA, the CDR3 is TGTGCCACCAGTGATTTCTGGACAGGGGAAGCTTTCTTT.

V gene TRBV6-5 combines with J gene TRBJ1-2; D not certain. This CDR3 has 14 amino acids. Per germline, CDR1 MNHEY and CDR2 SVGAGI. V was cut by 7 bases and J by 3 bases, with 15 bases left in between. CDR3 in DNA: TGTGCCAGCAACCGCGGCACGGAGTACTATGGCTACACCTTC. Translated, it gives CASNRGTEYYGYTF.

The rearrangement joins TRBV11-3 to TRBJ2-3, with TRBD1 identical over 9 bases. The CDR3 totals 20 residues. Germline lookup yields CDR1 SGHNT and CDR2 YENEEA. With V trimmed by 4 bases and J by 4 bases, 21 bases remained unmatched. The CDR3 protein is CASSSNFRDRVPFHPDTQYF. The CDR3 DNA sequence: TGTGCCAGCAGCTCAAACTTCCGGGACAGGGTTCCATTCCACCCAGATACGCAGTATTTT.

The chain joins TRBV7-8 to TRBJ1-4, with D unresolved. Trimming took off 5 bases at V and 6 bases at J, with 28 bases between the two ends. The germline V gene has CDR1 SGHVS and CDR2 FQNEAQ. The CDR3 runs to 19 residues. CDR3 sequence: CASSPRDRAIFNSYEKLFF. The CDR3 DNA is TGTGCCAGCAGCCCACGGGATCGGGCCATATTTAATTCTTATGAAAAACTGTTTTTT.

There are a few counts of this clone. The chain couples TRBV11-2 to TRBJ2-6, with 8 bases lining up with TRBD1. The junction had 10 bases not matched to a gene; V was cut back by 5 bases and J by 1 base. The germline CDR1 and CDR2 sequences are SGHAT and FQNNGV. The CDR3 contains 18 residues. This chain's CDR3 is CASSQADREWSGANVLTF. In DNA form, the CDR3 reads TGTGCCAGCAGCCAAGCGGACAGGGAGTGGTCTGGGGCCAACGTCCTGACTTTC.

The chain joins TRBV19 to TRBJ2-2, with 7 bases identical to TRBD2. Per germline, CDR1 LNHDA and CDR2 SQIVND (reference sequence). Losses at the gene ends were 8 bases for V and 4 bases for J; bases not matched to a gene: 7. CDR3 size: 14 residues. CDR3 sequence (DNA): TGTGCCAGTGGCCACGGGGGGATCACCGGGGAGCTGTTTTTT. Its protein product is CASGHGGITGELFF.

The chain recombines TRBV18 with TRBJ2-7; D might be TRBD1 (5 bases). Trimming took 3 bases from V and 1 from J, leaving 10 bases between them. Germline CDR1 reads KGHSH; CDR2 reads LQKENI. CDR3 length: 14 residues. The CDR3 reads CASSPARASYEQYF. The CDR3 nucleotides are TGTGCCAGCTCACCCGCCAGGGCGTCCTACGAGCAGTACTTC. Full variable domain (missing parts from reference TRBV18 and TRBJ2-7): NAGVMQNPRHLVRRRGQEARLRCSPMKGHSHVYWYRQLPEEGLKFMVYLQKENIIDESGMPKERFSAEFPKEGPSILRIQQVVRGDSAAYFCASSPARASYEQYFGPGTRLTVT.

V and J are TRBV20-1 and TRBJ2-7, with a weak D call TRBD2 (5 bases). This CDR3 spans 13 amino acids. Germline V gene data show CDR1 as DFQATT and CDR2 as SNEGSKA (reference sequence). The V end was cut by 3 bases, the J end by 5 bases, with 14 bases between. The CDR3 spells CSASWAGIHEQYF. DNA for the CDR3: TGCAGTGCTAGTTGGGCCGGGATCCACGAGCAGTACTTC.

This sequence joins TRBV19 and TRBJ2-3, with TRBD2 matching over 12 bases. The germline CDR1 and CDR2 sequences are LNHDA and SQIVND (reference sequence). This CDR3 spans 15 amino acids. The V segment lost 8 bases and the J segment 2 bases; nucleotides outside the gene matches: 5. CDR3 residues: CASRGLAGNTDTQYF. The CDR3 coding sequence is TGTGCCAGTCGAGGACTAGCGGGAAACACAGATACGCAGTATTTT. Full variable domain (remainder filled in from reference TRBV19 and TRBJ2-3): DGGITQSPKYLFRKEGQNVTLSCEQNLNHDAMYWYRQDPGQGLRLIYYSQIVNDFQKGDIAEGYSVSREKKESFPLTVTSAQKNPTAFYLCASRGLAGNTDTQYFGPGTRLTVL.

The genes are TRBV4-3 and TRBJ1-6; the D gene is possibly TRBD1 (5 bases). CDR1 LGHNA and CDR2 YSLEER come from the germline V gene. The V gene lost 3 bases and the J gene lost 9 bases, with 18 bases spanning the gap. The CDR3 extends over 16 amino acids. In nucleotides, the CDR3 is TGCGCCAGCAGCCAGGAACTGGCCACGGGGGGTTCACCCCTCCACTTT. As protein: CASSQELATGGSPLHF.

The chain employs TRBV5-8 and TRBJ2-5; D is perhaps TRBD2 (7 bases). The V gene lost 1 base and the J gene lost 5 bases, with 15 bases spanning the gap. CDR1 is SGHTS, CDR2 YDEGEE, per germline. The CDR3 has 15 residues. In DNA form, the CDR3 reads TGTGCCAGCAGCTTGCTTCTCGGGGGGCGGGAGACCCAGTACTTC. It specifies CASSLLLGGRETQYF.